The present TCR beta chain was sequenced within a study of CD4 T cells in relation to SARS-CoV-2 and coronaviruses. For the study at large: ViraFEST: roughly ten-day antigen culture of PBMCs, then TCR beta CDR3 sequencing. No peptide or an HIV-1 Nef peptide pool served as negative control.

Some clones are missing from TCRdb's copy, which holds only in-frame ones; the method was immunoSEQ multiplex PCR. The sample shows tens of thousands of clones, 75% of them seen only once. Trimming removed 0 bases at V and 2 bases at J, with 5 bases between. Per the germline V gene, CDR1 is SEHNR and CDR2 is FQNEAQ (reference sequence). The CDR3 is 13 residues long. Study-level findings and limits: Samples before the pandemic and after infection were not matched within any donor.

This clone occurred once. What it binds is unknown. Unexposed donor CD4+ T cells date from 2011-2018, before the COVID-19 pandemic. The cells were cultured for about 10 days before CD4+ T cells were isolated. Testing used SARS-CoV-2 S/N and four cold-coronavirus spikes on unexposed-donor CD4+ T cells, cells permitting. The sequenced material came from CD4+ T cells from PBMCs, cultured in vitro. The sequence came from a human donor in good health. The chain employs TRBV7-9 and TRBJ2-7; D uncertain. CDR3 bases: TGTGCCAGCAGCTTAGCAGGCCCCTACGAGCAGTACTTC. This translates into CASSLAGPYEQYF.